The 18 T cell receptor beta chains given below trace back to one sample, sequenced in a study of cytomegalovirus exposure and HLA in healthy donors. Researchers ran the PCR with 60 Vbeta and 13 Jbeta primers. Assay: immunoSEQ multiplex PCR; the TCRdb copy retains only in-frame clones and omits some. The sample consists of almost 90,000 clones, about 85% of them appearing once. The sequenced material came from PBMCs. Receptors were obtained from a man between 35 and 55 years old in good health and CMV-seropositive.

The rearrangement links TRBV4-1 to TRBJ2-2; D gene unclear. Trimming cost V 3 bases and J 0 bases, with 11 bases left between them. CDR3 length: 16 residues. Germline assignment: CDR1 MGHRA and CDR2 YSYEKL. CDR3: CASSQFSASNTGELFF. The CDR3 DNA follows: TGCGCCAGCAGCCAGTTCAGCGCCTCGAACACCGGGGAGCTGTTTTTT.

The chain couples TRBV28 to TRBJ2-7; 9 bases agree with TRBD1. The J segment lost 5 bases and the V segment lost 10 bases, leaving 12 bases of the junction unmatched. In germline, CDR1 is MDHEN, CDR2 SYDVKM. The CDR3 sequence is 14 residues long. CDR3 sequence: CATRAGQGVHEQYF. The CDR3, as DNA: TGTGCCACCCGCGCGGGACAGGGAGTTCACGAGCAGTACTTC.

This chain joins TRBV12-5 and TRBJ2-1; TRBD1 is a possible D gene (5 bases). The germline V gene encodes CDR1 LGHNT and CDR2 FRNRAP. V was pared by 1 base and J by 9 bases, with 13 bases between. This CDR3 spans 14 amino acids. In nucleotides, the CDR3 is TGTGCTAGTGGTTTGGGGGTAGGGGCTCCTGAGCAGTTCTTC. Translation gives CASGLGVGAPEQFF.

V is TRBV5-6 and J is TRBJ2-7; 10 nucleotides agree with TRBD2. The CDR3 spans 16 residues. Trimming removed 1 base from V and 3 bases from J; junction bases left unmatched: 7. In germline, CDR1 is SGHDT, CDR2 YYEEEE. CDR3 in amino acids: CASSLLGLAENYEQYF. DNA for the CDR3: TGTGCCAGCAGCTTGCTCGGACTAGCGGAAAACTACGAGCAGTACTTC.

The V call is TRBV7-9, the J call TRBJ2-5; 7 bases line up with TRBD2. V dropped 1 base and J dropped 2; count of bases not matched to a gene: 4. Germline CDR1 is SEHNR and CDR2 is FQNEAQ (reference sequence). The CDR3 covers 15 residues. The DNA of the CDR3 is TGTGCCAGCAGCTTAGTGGCTAGCGGACAAGAGACCCAGTACTTC. This gives the protein CASSLVASGQETQYF. Full variable domain (remainder filled in from reference TRBV7-9 and TRBJ2-5): DTGVSQNPRHKITKRGQNVTFRCDPISEHNRLYWYRQTLGQGPEFLTYFQNEAQLEKSRLLSDRFSAERPKGSFSTLEIQRTEQGDSAMYLCASSLVASGQETQYFGPGTRLLVL.

This chain links TRBV5-1 with TRBJ2-3; D is possibly TRBD1 (5 bases). The CDR3 consists of 13 residues. Trimming removed 0 bases at V and 6 bases at J, with 8 bases between. CDR1 and CDR2 from the germline V gene are SGHRS and YFSETQ. CDR3 nucleotide sequence: TGCGCCAGCAGCTTGGCAGGGTCGGATACGCAGTATTTT. The encoded protein is CASSLAGSDTQYF.

The chain carries TRBV19 and TRBJ1-4, with D perhaps TRBD1 (5 bases). The CDR3 is 13 amino acids. The V end was cut by 9 bases, the J end by 1 base, with 9 bases between. Germline loops: CDR1 LNHDA, CDR2 SQIVND (reference sequence). Here the CDR3 reads CASRTLTNEKLFF. The CDR3 nucleotides read TGTGCCAGCAGGACATTAACTAATGAAAAACTGTTTTTT.

The chain recombines TRBV18 with TRBJ2-1; D perhaps matches TRBD2 (7 bases). CDR1 is KGHSH and CDR2 is LQKENI in the germline V gene. The CDR3 has 17 residues. Trimming shortened V by 0 bases and J by 4 bases, and 16 bases separated the two germline ends. The CDR3 DNA sequence: TGTGCCAGCTCACCACCGACTAGCTGGGGGCTTTACAATGAGCAGTTCTTC. As protein: CASSPPTSWGLYNEQFF.

This chain links TRBV7-2 with TRBJ1-2; 7 nucleotides agree with TRBD1. After removal of 8 bases from V and 8 bases from J, the junction contained 14 bases not matched to a gene. This CDR3 spans 14 amino acids. Germline CDR1 SGHTA, CDR2 FQGNSA. CDR3 protein: CASRETGKERGYTF. CDR3 bases: TGTGCCAGCCGCGAGACAGGGAAAGAAAGAGGCTACACCTTC.

This clone has a handful of counts. The rearrangement uses TRBV5-1 and TRBJ2-1; the D call may be TRBD1 or TRBD2 (5 bases each). Trimming cost V 4 bases and J 4 bases, with 12 bases left between them. This CDR3 is 14 amino acids long. Germline-derived CDR1 and CDR2 are SGHRS and YFSETQ. CDR3 nucleotides: TGCGCCAGCAGCCTGGGGCAGCGGTACAATGAGCAGTTCTTC. The encoded protein is CASSLGQRYNEQFF.

In this sample, this clone turned up once. The chain uses TRBV5-1 and TRBJ1-1; 11 bases align to TRBD1. This CDR3 comprises 14 residues. In germline, CDR1 is SGHRS, CDR2 YFSETQ. Trimming cost V 3 bases and J 4 bases; bases outside gene matches: 2. In nucleotides, the CDR3 is TGCGCCAGCAGCTCGGGACAGGGGGGCACTGAAGCTTTCTTT. Protein product: CASSSGQGGTEAFF.

The chain uses TRBV13 and TRBJ1-1; D gene uncertain. Germline-derived CDR1 and CDR2 are PRHDT and FYEKMQ (reference sequence). The CDR3 has 11 amino acids. Trimming shortened V by 1 base and J by 6 bases, and 3 bases separated the two germline ends. The DNA of the CDR3 is TGTGCCAGCAGCTTAGTATCTGAAGCTTTCTTT. Translation gives CASSLVSEAFF.

This clone has more than one count but fewer than ten. V and J are TRBV19 and TRBJ2-3; a possible D gene is TRBD2 (5 bases). V lost 8 bases to trimming and J lost 3 bases, with 21 bases between them. CDR1 is LNHDA and CDR2 is SQIVND in the germline V gene (reference sequence). The CDR3 is made up of 16 amino acids. The DNA of the CDR3 is TGTGCCAGTTCGTCGCCCGCGGGCGTTAGGACAGATACGCAGTATTTT. Translated: CASSSPAGVRTDTQYF.

The chain combines TRBV28 with TRBJ2-1; TRBD2 agrees at 11 bases. The V and J ends lost 5 bases and 0 bases, in that order; junction bases with no gene match: 15. This CDR3 region has 20 residues. The germline V gene encodes CDR1 MDHEN and CDR2 SYDVKM. The CDR3 DNA reads as TGTGCCAGCAGTCCCGGACTCCCGGGACTAGCGGCCCTCTCCTACAATGAGCAGTTCTTC. Amino acid sequence: CASSPGLPGLAALSYNEQFF.

This clone came up a few times. A read error may account for a junction end that differs from germline. The rearrangement links TRBV10-3 to TRBJ1-5; 11 bases map to TRBD1. CDR3 length: 15 residues. In germline, CDR1 is ENHRY, CDR2 SYGVKD. CDR3 amino acids: CASSGRDRGDQPQHF. The CDR3 coding sequence is TGTGCCAGCAGTGGACGGGACAGGGGGGATCAGCCCCAGCATTTT.

The gene calls are TRBV29-1 and TRBJ2-5; D is undetermined. The CDR3 has 12 residues. The V gene lost 5 bases and the J gene lost 1 base, with 8 bases spanning the gap. Germline CDR1 reads SQVTM; CDR2 reads ANQGSEA. CDR3 residues: CSVPTIQETQYF. The CDR3 DNA is TGCAGCGTTCCGACAATCCAAGAGACCCAGTACTTC.

The V gene is TRBV7-2, the J gene TRBJ1-4, with a possible D match to TRBD1 (5 bases). Deletions cut 4 bases from V and 13 bases from J, with 10 bases between. From germline, CDR1 is SGHTA and CDR2 FQGNSA. CDR3 length: 11 amino acids. The CDR3 bases are TGTGCCAGCAGCTGGCAGGGCGGACTGTTTTTT. This codes for CASSWQGGLFF.

This chain links TRBV19 with TRBJ2-1, with 8 positions matching TRBD2. The CDR3 sequence is 14 residues long. Germline V gives CDR1 LNHDA, CDR2 SQIVND (reference sequence). V shed 6 bases and J 9 bases; nucleotides not matched to a gene: 10. This CDR3 is CASSGGALNFEQFF. Here the CDR3 DNA reads TGTGCCAGTAGCGGGGGGGCCCTCAATTTTGAGCAGTTCTTC.